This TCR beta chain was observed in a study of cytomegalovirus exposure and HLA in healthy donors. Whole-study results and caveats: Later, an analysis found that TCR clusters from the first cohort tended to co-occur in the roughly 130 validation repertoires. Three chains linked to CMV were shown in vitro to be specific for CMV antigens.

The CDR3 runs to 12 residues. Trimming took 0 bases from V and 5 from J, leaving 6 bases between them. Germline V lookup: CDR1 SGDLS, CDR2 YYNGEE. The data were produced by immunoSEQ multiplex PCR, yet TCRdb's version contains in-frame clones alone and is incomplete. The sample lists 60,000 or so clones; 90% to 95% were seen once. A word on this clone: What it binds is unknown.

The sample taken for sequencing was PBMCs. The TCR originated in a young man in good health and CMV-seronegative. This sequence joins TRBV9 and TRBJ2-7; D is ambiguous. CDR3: CASSVGGNEQYF. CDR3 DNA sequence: TGTGCCAGCAGCGTAGGAGGAAACGAGCAGTACTTC.